A selection of T cell receptor beta chains follows, all from one sample in a study of human T cells and chemical hapten exposure. MiXCR was run by TCRdb on the RACE reads, yielding one entry per CDR3 protein. This table holds more than 65,000 distinct CDR3 sequences, around 10% found once. Sequenced material: whole blood, taken in connection with sensitization to the hapten diphenylcyclopropenone (DPC). Receptors originate from a woman aged 45-65 years with alopecia areata. Some clones in this sample may be carry-over from other donors' samples. The CDR3 runs from the conserved cysteine through the conserved F or W. Fields, in order: J gene, V gene, clone size, CDR3 length, D gene, CDR3 DNA, CDR3 protein. The D gene is left open where the match is weak. Clone size is not always given. Where it is, it says once, few, many or a class for expanded clones.

J gene: TRBJ2-2
V gene: TRBV19
clone size: few
CDR3 length: 16
D gene: NA
CDR3 DNA: TGTGCCAGTAGTATACGGGGGACAGCGAACACCGGGGAGCTGTTTTTT
CDR3 protein: CASSIRGTANTGELFF

J gene: TRBJ2-3
V gene: TRBV12-3/TRBV12-4
clone size: NA
CDR3 length: 14
D gene: NA
CDR3 DNA: TGTGCCAGCAGTTCCGGGGGGCGCACAGATACGCAGTATTTT
CDR3 protein: CASSSGGRTDTQYF

J gene: TRBJ1-1
V gene: TRBV30
clone size: few
CDR3 length: 15
D gene: NA
CDR3 DNA: TGTGCCTGGAGCCTAAGAGGGGGTATGAACACTGAAGCTTTCTTT
CDR3 protein: CAWSLRGGMNTEAFF

J gene: TRBJ2-5
V gene: TRBV11-2
clone size: NA
CDR3 length: 12
D gene: NA
CDR3 DNA: TGTGCCAGCAGCCCAACCCGAGGGGCCCAGTACTTC
CDR3 protein: CASSPTRGAQYF

J gene: TRBJ2-1
V gene: TRBV5-1
clone size: NA
CDR3 length: 15
D gene: NA
CDR3 DNA: TGCGCCAGCAGCTGGGGTGTGGGGTCCTACAATGAGCAGTTCTTC
CDR3 protein: CASSWGVGSYNEQFF

J gene: TRBJ2-5
V gene: TRBV5-1
clone size: NA
CDR3 length: 15
D gene: NA
CDR3 DNA: TGCGCCAGCAGCTTGGCCGCCGCTAAACAAGAGACCCAGTACTTC
CDR3 protein: CASSLAAAKQETQYF

J gene: TRBJ2-1
V gene: TRBV7-2
clone size: few
CDR3 length: 17
D gene: TRBD2
CDR3 DNA: TGTGCCAGCAGCTCCCGGACTAGCGGGGGTCTCTACAATGAGCAGTTCTTC
CDR3 protein: CASSSRTSGGLYNEQFF

J gene: TRBJ2-7
V gene: TRBV27
clone size: many
CDR3 length: 16
D gene: NA
CDR3 DNA: TGTGCCAGCAGTTTTATGGGGCTTCCCCCAGCCTACGAGCAGTACTTC
CDR3 protein: CASSFMGLPPAYEQYF

J gene: TRBJ2-1
V gene: TRBV10-1
clone size: NA
CDR3 length: 14
D gene: NA
CDR3 DNA: TGCGCCAGCTCCGGGGGAGTGGGAGCCAATGAGCAGTTCTTC
CDR3 protein: CASSGGVGANEQFF

J gene: TRBJ2-6
V gene: TRBV12-3/TRBV12-4
clone size: few
CDR3 length: 15
D gene: NA
CDR3 DNA: TGTGCCAGCACCTCCCGGGACCCGGGGGCCAACGTCCTGACTTTC
CDR3 protein: CASTSRDPGANVLTF

J gene: TRBJ2-1
V gene: TRBV9
clone size: NA
CDR3 length: 16
D gene: TRBD1
CDR3 DNA: TGTGCCAGCAGCGACCGTCCCGGGACAGGGTCAGCTGAGCAGTTCTTC
CDR3 protein: CASSDRPGTGSAEQFF

J gene: TRBJ2-4
V gene: TRBV19
clone size: NA
CDR3 length: 15
D gene: TRBD2
CDR3 DNA: TGTGCCAGTAGTACCGGACTAGGGGCCAAAAACATTCAGTACTTC
CDR3 protein: CASSTGLGAKNIQYF

J gene: TRBJ2-5
V gene: TRBV10-1
clone size: NA
CDR3 length: 13
D gene: TRBD2
CDR3 DNA: TGCGCCAGCAGTGACCCGACCCGGGGGGACCAGTACTTC
CDR3 protein: CASSDPTRGDQYF

J gene: TRBJ2-5
V gene: TRBV11-2
clone size: few
CDR3 length: 15
D gene: NA
CDR3 DNA: TGTGCCAGCAGCTCCTCAGGGTTGTACCAAGAGACCCAGTACTTC
CDR3 protein: CASSSSGLYQETQYF

J gene: TRBJ2-1
V gene: TRBV28
clone size: few
CDR3 length: 16
D gene: TRBD2
CDR3 DNA: TGTGCCAGCAGTCTGATGGGACTAGCGGAGTACAATGAGCAGTTCTTC
CDR3 protein: CASSLMGLAEYNEQFF

J gene: TRBJ2-7
V gene: TRBV11-2
clone size: few
CDR3 length: 15
D gene: TRBD1
CDR3 DNA: TGTGCCAGCAGCTTATCCCGGACAGGTTTTGCCGAGCAGTACTTC
CDR3 protein: CASSLSRTGFAEQYF

J gene: TRBJ2-7
V gene: TRBV20-1
clone size: many
CDR3 length: 15
D gene: NA
CDR3 DNA: TGCAGTGCTAGAGATTGGGCACCCTTTATGGATGAGCAGTACTTC
CDR3 protein: CSARDWAPFMDEQYF

J gene: TRBJ1-5
V gene: TRBV15
clone size: NA
CDR3 length: 15
D gene: TRBD1
CDR3 DNA: TGTGCCACCAGCGGCCAGGGGGCGCGAAATCAGCCCCAGCATTTT
CDR3 protein: CATSGQGARNQPQHF

J gene: TRBJ2-5
V gene: TRBV28
clone size: few
CDR3 length: 15
D gene: TRBD2
CDR3 DNA: TGTGCCAGCAGTTCACAGCGGGAGGGCGCAGAGACCCAGTACTTC
CDR3 protein: CASSSQREGAETQYF

J gene: TRBJ2-7
V gene: TRBV20-1
clone size: NA
CDR3 length: 16
D gene: NA
CDR3 DNA: TGCAGTGCTACTCCGTTCGGAGGGGGCGGAACCTACGAGCAGTACTTC
CDR3 protein: CSATPFGGGGTYEQYF

J gene: TRBJ2-3
V gene: TRBV7-2
clone size: few
CDR3 length: 14
D gene: TRBD1
CDR3 DNA: TGTGCCAGCAGCTTAGGAGGGGGCAGCGGCACGCAGTATTTT
CDR3 protein: CASSLGGGSGTQYF

J gene: TRBJ1-5
V gene: TRBV28
clone size: NA
CDR3 length: 13
D gene: NA
CDR3 DNA: TGTGCCAGCAGCCCGGGAATCCATCAGCCCCAGCATTTT
CDR3 protein: CASSPGIHQPQHF

J gene: TRBJ2-7
V gene: TRBV21-1
clone size: few
CDR3 length: 13
D gene: NA
CDR3 DNA: TGTGCCAGCAGCCCCGGGACACCGAGTCTATCCCACTTC
CDR3 protein: CASSPGTPSLSHF

J gene: TRBJ2-1
V gene: TRBV12-3/TRBV12-4
clone size: NA
CDR3 length: 14
D gene: TRBD2
CDR3 DNA: TGTGCCAGCAGTTTATTCAGCGGGAACTATGAGCAGTTCTTC
CDR3 protein: CASSLFSGNYEQFF

J gene: TRBJ2-1
V gene: TRBV29-1
clone size: NA
CDR3 length: 14
D gene: NA
CDR3 DNA: TGCAGCGTTGGGGCAGGACAGAAGAACAATGAGCAGTTCTTC
CDR3 protein: CSVGAGQKNNEQFF

J gene: TRBJ2-7
V gene: TRBV20-1
clone size: many
CDR3 length: 14
D gene: TRBD2
CDR3 DNA: TGCAGTGCTAGAGATGTGGGAGGGGTCGGCGAGCAGTACTTC
CDR3 protein: CSARDVGGVGEQYF

J gene: TRBJ1-5
V gene: TRBV18
clone size: many
CDR3 length: 14
D gene: TRBD1
CDR3 DNA: TGTGCCAGCTCACAGGCAGGGGGTGATCAGCCCCAGCATTTT
CDR3 protein: CASSQAGGDQPQHF

J gene: TRBJ1-1
V gene: TRBV10-3
clone size: few
CDR3 length: 13
D gene: TRBD1
CDR3 DNA: TGTGCCATCAAGGGGGACAGCGGCACTGAAGCTTTCTTT
CDR3 protein: CAIKGDSGTEAFF

J gene: TRBJ1-2
V gene: TRBV18
clone size: few
CDR3 length: 13
D gene: NA
CDR3 DNA: TGTGCCAGCTCGCCCATAGCGGGGAGTGGCTACACCTTC
CDR3 protein: CASSPIAGSGYTF

J gene: TRBJ2-7
V gene: TRBV20-1
clone size: many
CDR3 length: 13
D gene: NA
CDR3 DNA: TGCAGTGCTACCTCTTCGGGGACCTACGAGCAGTACTTC
CDR3 protein: CSATSSGTYEQYF

J gene: TRBJ2-5
V gene: TRBV29-1
clone size: many
CDR3 length: 13
D gene: NA
CDR3 DNA: TGCAGCGTTGAAAGTGTGGGGGGAGAGACCCAGTACTTC
CDR3 protein: CSVESVGGETQYF

J gene: TRBJ1-2
V gene: TRBV12-3/TRBV12-4
clone size: NA
CDR3 length: 13
D gene: NA
CDR3 DNA: TGTGCCAGCAGTTTCGACGGGGGCGAGGGCTACACCTTC
CDR3 protein: CASSFDGGEGYTF

J gene: TRBJ2-7
V gene: TRBV30
clone size: NA
CDR3 length: 14
D gene: NA
CDR3 DNA: TGTGCCTGGAACCCTGGGGCAGGGGAAGGCGAGCAGTACTTC
CDR3 protein: CAWNPGAGEGEQYF

J gene: TRBJ2-6
V gene: TRBV7-9
clone size: NA
CDR3 length: 17
D gene: TRBD2
CDR3 DNA: TGTGCCAGCAGCTCTAGCGGGAGGACGGGCGGGGCCAACGTCCTGACTTTC
CDR3 protein: CASSSSGRTGGANVLTF

J gene: TRBJ2-1
V gene: TRBV6-2/TRBV6-3
clone size: many
CDR3 length: 14
D gene: TRBD2
CDR3 DNA: TGTGCCAGCAGTTACCAGCGGGAGGTCCATGAGCAGTTCTTC
CDR3 protein: CASSYQREVHEQFF

J gene: TRBJ2-4
V gene: TRBV6-5
clone size: NA
CDR3 length: 11
D gene: NA
CDR3 DNA: TGTGCCAGCAGTTACCAGGGCATTCAGTACTTC
CDR3 protein: CASSYQGIQYF

J gene: TRBJ2-1
V gene: TRBV12-3/TRBV12-4
clone size: many
CDR3 length: 15
D gene: TRBD1
CDR3 DNA: TGTGCCAGCAGTCCGGGACAGGGGCGATACAATGAGCAGTTCTTC
CDR3 protein: CASSPGQGRYNEQFF

J gene: TRBJ2-7
V gene: TRBV11-3
clone size: few
CDR3 length: 14
D gene: NA
CDR3 DNA: TGTGCCAGCAGCCTAGGTGGTCCTAGGGACGAGCAGTACTTC
CDR3 protein: CASSLGGPRDEQYF

J gene: TRBJ2-5
V gene: TRBV3-1
clone size: NA
CDR3 length: 13
D gene: NA
CDR3 DNA: TGTGCCAGCAGCCAATGGACCGAAGAGACCCAGTACTTC
CDR3 protein: CASSQWTEETQYF

J gene: TRBJ1-3
V gene: TRBV5-4
clone size: many
CDR3 length: 15
D gene: NA
CDR3 DNA: TGTGCCAGCAGCCGGGAGGCAGGGCTCGGAAACACCATATATTTT
CDR3 protein: CASSREAGLGNTIYF

J gene: TRBJ2-7
V gene: TRBV19
clone size: few
CDR3 length: 14
D gene: TRBD2
CDR3 DNA: TGTGCCACCTCCCCGGGACTAGCGGCTTACGAGCAGTACTTC
CDR3 protein: CATSPGLAAYEQYF

J gene: TRBJ1-1
V gene: TRBV7-6
clone size: many
CDR3 length: 13
D gene: NA
CDR3 DNA: TGTGCCAGCAGCTTAGGCGGAGGGACTGAAGCTTTCTTT
CDR3 protein: CASSLGGGTEAFF

J gene: TRBJ2-3
V gene: TRBV20-1
clone size: NA
CDR3 length: 16
D gene: NA
CDR3 DNA: TGCAGTGCTAGAGGAGGCACCGCTACAGCCACAGATACGCAGTATTTT
CDR3 protein: CSARGGTATATDTQYF

J gene: TRBJ2-7
V gene: TRBV6-5
clone size: many
CDR3 length: 13
D gene: NA
CDR3 DNA: TGTGCCAGCAGTACCGCAGCAACCTACGAGCAGTACTTC
CDR3 protein: CASSTAATYEQYF

J gene: TRBJ2-7
V gene: TRBV6-2/TRBV6-3
clone size: NA
CDR3 length: 15
D gene: TRBD1
CDR3 DNA: TGTGCCAGCAGCCGCGCCGGGACAGGGGAAGGCGAGCAGTACTTC
CDR3 protein: CASSRAGTGEGEQYF

J gene: TRBJ2-3
V gene: TRBV5-5
clone size: NA
CDR3 length: 17
D gene: NA
CDR3 DNA: TGTGCCAGCAGCTTGAATCCGCGGACACCTAGCACAGATACGCAGTATTTT
CDR3 protein: CASSLNPRTPSTDTQYF

J gene: TRBJ2-6
V gene: TRBV7-3
clone size: NA
CDR3 length: 17
D gene: TRBD2
CDR3 DNA: TGTGCCAGCAGCCCGCGGACTAGCGGCTCTGGGGCCAACGTCCTGACTTTC
CDR3 protein: CASSPRTSGSGANVLTF

J gene: TRBJ2-3
V gene: TRBV7-6
clone size: NA
CDR3 length: 16
D gene: NA
CDR3 DNA: TGTGCCAGCAGCTTACCGGGAAACCCTAGCACAGATACGCAGTATTTT
CDR3 protein: CASSLPGNPSTDTQYF

J gene: TRBJ2-7
V gene: TRBV7-3
clone size: NA
CDR3 length: 15
D gene: TRBD1
CDR3 DNA: TGTGCCAGCAGCCCCGACAGGGGCCGCTCCTACGAGCAGTACTTC
CDR3 protein: CASSPDRGRSYEQYF

J gene: TRBJ2-7
V gene: TRBV5-1
clone size: many
CDR3 length: 18
D gene: TRBD2
CDR3 DNA: TGCGCCAGCAGCTTGGAACTAGCGGGAGGAGGGCGCTCCTACGAGCAGTACTTC
CDR3 protein: CASSLELAGGGRSYEQYF

J gene: TRBJ2-7
V gene: TRBV7-6
clone size: few
CDR3 length: 18
D gene: TRBD2
CDR3 DNA: TGTGCCAGCAGCTCGGCCCGGGGGGATGTCCTAACCGACTACGAGCAGTACTTC
CDR3 protein: CASSSARGDVLTDYEQYF